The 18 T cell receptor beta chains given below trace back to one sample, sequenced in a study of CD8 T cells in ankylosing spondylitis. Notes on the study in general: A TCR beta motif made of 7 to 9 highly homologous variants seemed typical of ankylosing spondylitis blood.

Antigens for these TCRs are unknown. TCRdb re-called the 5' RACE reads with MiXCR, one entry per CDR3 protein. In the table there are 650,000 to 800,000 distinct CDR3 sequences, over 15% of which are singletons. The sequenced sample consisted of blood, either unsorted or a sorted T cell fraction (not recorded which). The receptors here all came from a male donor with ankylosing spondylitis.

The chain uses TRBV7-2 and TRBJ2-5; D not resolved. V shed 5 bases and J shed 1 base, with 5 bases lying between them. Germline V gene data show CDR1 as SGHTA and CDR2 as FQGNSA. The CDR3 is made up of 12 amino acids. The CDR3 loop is CASSAFQETQYF. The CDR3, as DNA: TGTGCCAGCAGCGCTTTCCAAGAGACCCAGTACTTC.

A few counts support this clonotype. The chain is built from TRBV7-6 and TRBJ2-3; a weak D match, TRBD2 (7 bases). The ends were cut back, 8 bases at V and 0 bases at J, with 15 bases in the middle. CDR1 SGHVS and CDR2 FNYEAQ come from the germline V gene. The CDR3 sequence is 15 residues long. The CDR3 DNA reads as TGTGCCAGCTCCGGTGCGGGGGCAAGCACAGATACGCAGTATTTT. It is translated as CASSGAGASTDTQYF.

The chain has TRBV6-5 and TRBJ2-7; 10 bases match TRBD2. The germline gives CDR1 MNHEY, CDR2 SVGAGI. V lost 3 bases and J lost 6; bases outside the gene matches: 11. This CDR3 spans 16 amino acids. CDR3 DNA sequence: TGTGCCAGCAGTTATCGGCTAGCGGGAGTAGCCGTCGAGCAGTACTTC. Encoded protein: CASSYRLAGVAVEQYF.

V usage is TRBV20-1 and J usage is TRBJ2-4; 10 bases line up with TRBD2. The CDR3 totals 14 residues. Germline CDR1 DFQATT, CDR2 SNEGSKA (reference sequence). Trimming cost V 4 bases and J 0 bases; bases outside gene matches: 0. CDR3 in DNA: TGCAGTGCTAAGCGGGAGGGAGCCAAAAACATTCAGTACTTC. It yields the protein CSAKREGAKNIQYF.

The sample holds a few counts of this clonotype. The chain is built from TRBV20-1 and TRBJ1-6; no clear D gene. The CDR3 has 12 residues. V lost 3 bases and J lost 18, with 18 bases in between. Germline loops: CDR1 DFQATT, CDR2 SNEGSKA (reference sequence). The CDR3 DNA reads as TGCAGTGCTAGCAGTCGTGACGGCAAGCCCCACTTT. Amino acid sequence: CSASSRDGKPHF.

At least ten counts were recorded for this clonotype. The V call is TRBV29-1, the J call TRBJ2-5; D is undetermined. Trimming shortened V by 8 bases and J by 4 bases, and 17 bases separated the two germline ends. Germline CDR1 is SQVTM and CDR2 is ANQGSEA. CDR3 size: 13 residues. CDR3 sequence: CSIFIRVRETQYF. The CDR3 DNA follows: TGCAGCATATTCATCCGGGTCCGAGAGACCCAGTACTTC.

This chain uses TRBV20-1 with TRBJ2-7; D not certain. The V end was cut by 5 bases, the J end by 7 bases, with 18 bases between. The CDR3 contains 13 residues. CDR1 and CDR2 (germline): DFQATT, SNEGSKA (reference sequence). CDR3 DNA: TGCAGTGCTGTCCTCTCCATTACTTGGGAGCAGTACTTC. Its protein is CSAVLSITWEQYF.

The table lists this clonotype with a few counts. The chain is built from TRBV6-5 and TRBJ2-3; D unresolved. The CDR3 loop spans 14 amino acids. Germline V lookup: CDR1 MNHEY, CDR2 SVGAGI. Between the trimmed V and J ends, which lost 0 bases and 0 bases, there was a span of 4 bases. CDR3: CASSYSTSTDTQYF. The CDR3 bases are TGTGCCAGCAGTTACTCGACTAGCACAGATACGCAGTATTTT.

The CDR3 loop reads CATSRDAVPEKLFF. The CDR3 coding sequence is TGTGCCACCAGCAGAGATGCAGTGCCGGAAAAACTGTTTTTT. The chain employs TRBV15 and TRBJ1-4; D is undetermined. Germline lookup yields CDR1 LNHNV and CDR2 YYDKDF (reference sequence). Deletions cut 0 bases from V and 8 bases from J, with 10 bases between. The CDR3 has 14 residues.

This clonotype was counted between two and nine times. CDR3 nucleotides: TGTGCCAGTAGGGACGGAAGCTCCTATAATTCACCCCTCCACTTT. Its protein product is CASRDGSSYNSPLHF. The chain combines TRBV12-3 or TRBV12-4 with TRBJ1-6; a weak D match, TRBD1 (5 bases). The CDR3 extends over 15 amino acids. V was shortened by 9 bases and J by 0 bases, with 12 bases between the two germline ends.

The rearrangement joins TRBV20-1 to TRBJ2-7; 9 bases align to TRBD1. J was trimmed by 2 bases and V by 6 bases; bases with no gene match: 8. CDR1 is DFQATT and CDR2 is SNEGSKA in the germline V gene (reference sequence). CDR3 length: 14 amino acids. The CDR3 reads CSAKPGQGTYEQYF. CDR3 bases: TGCAGTGCCAAGCCGGGACAGGGAACCTACGAGCAGTACTTC.

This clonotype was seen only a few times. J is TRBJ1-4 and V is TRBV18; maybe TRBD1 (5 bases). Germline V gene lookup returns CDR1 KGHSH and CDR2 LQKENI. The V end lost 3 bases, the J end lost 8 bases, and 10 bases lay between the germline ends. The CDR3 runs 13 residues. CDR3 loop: CASSPGLGEKLFF. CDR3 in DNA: TGTGCCAGCTCACCGGGACTGGGAGAAAAACTGTTTTTT.

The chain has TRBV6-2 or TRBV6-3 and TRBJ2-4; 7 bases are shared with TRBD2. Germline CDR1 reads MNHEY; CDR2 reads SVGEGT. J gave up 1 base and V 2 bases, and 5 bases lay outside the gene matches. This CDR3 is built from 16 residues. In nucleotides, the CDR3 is TGTGCCAGCAGTTACGCGGGAGAGGGTGCCAAAAACATTCAGTACTTC. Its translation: CASSYAGEGAKNIQYF.

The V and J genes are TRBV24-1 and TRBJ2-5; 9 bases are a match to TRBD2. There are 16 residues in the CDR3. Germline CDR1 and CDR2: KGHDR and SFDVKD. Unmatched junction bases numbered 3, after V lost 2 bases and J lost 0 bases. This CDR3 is CATSDSGLAHQETQYF. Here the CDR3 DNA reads TGTGCCACCAGTGATTCGGGACTAGCCCACCAAGAGACCCAGTACTTC.

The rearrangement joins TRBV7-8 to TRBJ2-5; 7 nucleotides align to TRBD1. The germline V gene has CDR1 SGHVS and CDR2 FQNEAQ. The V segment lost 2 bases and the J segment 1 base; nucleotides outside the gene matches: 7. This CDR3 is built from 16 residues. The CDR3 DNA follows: TGTGCCAGCAGCTTACCACAGGGGACCCCCCAAGAGACCCAGTACTTC. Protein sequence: CASSLPQGTPQETQYF.

The CDR3 loop reads CASSPSFRNTQYF. The CDR3 bases are TGTGCCAGCAGCCCATCCTTTCGGAATACGCAGTATTTT. This rearrangement joins TRBV3-1 to TRBJ2-3; D gene unclear. Trimming stripped 4 bases from V and 7 bases from J, with 12 bases between. The CDR3 loop spans 13 amino acids. In germline, CDR1 is LGHDT, CDR2 YNNKEL (reference sequence).

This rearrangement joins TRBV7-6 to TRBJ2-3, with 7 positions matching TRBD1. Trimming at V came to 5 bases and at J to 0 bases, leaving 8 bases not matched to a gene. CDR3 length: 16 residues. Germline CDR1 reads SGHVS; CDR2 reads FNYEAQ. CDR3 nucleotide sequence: TGTGCCAGCAGCCTATCCACGGGACAGAGCACAGATACGCAGTATTTT. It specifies CASSLSTGQSTDTQYF. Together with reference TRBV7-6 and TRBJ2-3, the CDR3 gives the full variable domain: GAGVSQSPRYKVTKRGQDVALRCDPISGHVSLYWYRQALGQGPEFLTYFNYEAQQDKSGLPNDRFSAERPEGSISTLTIQRTEQRDSAMYRCASSLSTGQSTDTQYFGPGTRLTVL.

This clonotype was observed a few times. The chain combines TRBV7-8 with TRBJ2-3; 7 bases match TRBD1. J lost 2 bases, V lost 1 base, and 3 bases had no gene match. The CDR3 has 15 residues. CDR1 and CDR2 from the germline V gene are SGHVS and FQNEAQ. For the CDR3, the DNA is TGTGCCAGCAGCTTAGGTACAGGGGACACAGATACGCAGTATTTT. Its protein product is CASSLGTGDTDTQYF.